Presented here are 31 T cell receptor beta chains from one specimen sequenced in a study of cytomegalovirus exposure and HLA in healthy donors. Use of 60 Vbeta and 13 Jbeta primers characterized the PCR. The repertoire was sequenced with immunoSEQ multiplex PCR; TCRdb's copy has only in-frame clones and lacks some. The sample has about 140,000 clones; over 80% are singletons. The material sequenced was PBMCs. The receptors come from a man in his forties in good health and CMV-seronegative.

This clone was recorded only once. The chain combines TRBV28 with TRBJ2-1, with 7 bases aligning to TRBD2. Germline assignment: CDR1 MDHEN and CDR2 SYDVKM. The J segment lost 5 bases and the V segment lost 8 bases, leaving 9 bases of the junction unmatched. This CDR3 contains 14 residues. Here the CDR3 reads CASAKGGSDNEQFF. DNA of the CDR3: TGTGCCAGCGCTAAAGGCGGGAGCGACAATGAGCAGTTCTTC.

CDR3 DNA: TGCGCCAGCAGCCCGGACAGGCAAGAGACCCAGTACTTC. Protein: CASSPDRQETQYF. The chain combines TRBV5-1 with TRBJ2-5, with 7 bases that match TRBD1. The CDR3 consists of 13 residues. CDR1 is SGHRS, CDR2 YFSETQ, per germline. The V and J ends lost 4 bases and 2 bases, in that order; junction bases with no gene match: 2.

Only one count was recorded for this clone. In DNA form, the CDR3 reads TGTGCCAGCAGTTCTCGGAGACAGGGTCCTGAAGCTTTCTTT. Translated, it gives CASSSRRQGPEAFF. V gene TRBV6-5 combines with J gene TRBJ1-1, with 7 nucleotides matching TRBD1. CDR1 and CDR2 (germline): MNHEY, SVGAGI. With V trimmed by 4 bases and J by 6 bases, 8 bases remained unmatched. The CDR3 is 14 amino acids.

The V and J genes are TRBV19 and TRBJ2-3; 15 bases line up with TRBD2. V shed 6 bases, J shed 7 bases, and the junction held 11 bases outside the gene matches. Germline V CDR1 and CDR2: LNHDA, SQIVND (reference sequence). The CDR3 has 17 residues. In DNA, the CDR3 is TGTGCCAGTAGCCAATCCGGACTAGCGGGAGGGCCGAATACGCAGTATTTT. This gives the protein CASSQSGLAGGPNTQYF.

The genes are TRBV6-1 and TRBJ2-7; 7 positions agree with TRBD1. CDR1 and CDR2 from the germline V gene are MNHNS and SASEGT. This CDR3 contains 14 residues. V gave up 4 bases and J gave up 3 bases; unmatched junction bases: 6. CDR3 region: CASSGRQGVYEQYF. In DNA form, the CDR3 reads TGTGCCAGCAGTGGCCGACAGGGAGTCTACGAGCAGTACTTC.

This clone came up once. The V call is TRBV5-4, the J call TRBJ1-2; 10 bases agree with TRBD1. The J segment lost 8 bases and the V segment lost 4 bases, leaving 8 bases of the junction unmatched. Germline V gene lookup returns CDR1 SGHNT and CDR2 YYREEE (reference sequence). The CDR3 consists of 14 residues. The CDR3 sequence is CASSLRQGAGGYTF. In DNA, the CDR3 is TGTGCCAGCAGCCTGAGACAGGGGGCAGGAGGCTACACCTTC.

This clone has a handful of counts. J is TRBJ1-2 and V is TRBV6-1; D is ambiguous. The CDR3 is made up of 12 amino acids. Germline CDR1 reads MNHNS; CDR2 reads SASEGT. The V gene lost 3 bases and the J gene lost 2 bases, with 4 bases spanning the gap. CDR3 DNA: TGTGCCAGCAGTGACAGAAACTATGGCTACACCTTC. Translated: CASSDRNYGYTF.

The V call is TRBV4-3, the J call TRBJ1-6, with unresolved D. Germline values: CDR1 LGHNA, CDR2 YSLEER. With 0 bases removed from V and 3 bases from J, the gap between germline ends came to 9 bases. The CDR3 sequence is 16 residues long. CDR3 sequence reads: CASSQDEGVYNSPLHF. The CDR3, as DNA: TGCGCCAGCAGCCAAGATGAAGGAGTCTATAATTCACCCCTCCACTTT.

The chain employs TRBV20-1 and TRBJ2-5; TRBD1 might be the D (6 bases). The CDR3 sequence is 11 residues long. Germline V gene data show CDR1 as DFQATT and CDR2 as SNEGSKA (reference sequence). In DNA, the CDR3 is TGCTCTCAGGGGAGCTGGGAGACCCAGTACTTC. Protein: CSQGSWETQYF.

V is TRBV19 and J is TRBJ2-2; D perhaps matches TRBD2 (7 bases). The CDR3 sequence is 16 residues long. V gave up 6 bases and J gave up 3 bases, with 17 bases separating them. Germline loops: CDR1 LNHDA, CDR2 SQIVND (reference sequence). The CDR3 DNA follows: TGTGCCAGTAGACCCGGTTGGGGGGGCGACACCGGGGAGCTGTTTTTT. It specifies CASRPGWGGDTGELFF.

This chain uses TRBV6-5 with TRBJ1-1; 7 bases are shared with TRBD1. With V trimmed by 5 bases and J by 0 bases, 3 bases remained unmatched. The CDR3 is 14 residues long. Per the germline V gene, CDR1 is MNHEY and CDR2 is SVGAGI. For the CDR3, the DNA is TGTGCCAGCAGTCCCGGGACAGTGAACACTGAAGCTTTCTTT. Amino acid sequence: CASSPGTVNTEAFF.

The gene calls are TRBV7-9 and TRBJ1-5; maybe TRBD1 (6 bases). Germline V gene data show CDR1 as SEHNR and CDR2 as FQNEAQ (reference sequence). The CDR3 runs to 15 residues. V lost 1 base to trimming and J lost 7 bases, with 14 bases between them. The CDR3 DNA sequence: TGTGCCAGCAGCTTAGATGGCAGGGGAAACCAGCCCCAGCATTTT. Protein: CASSLDGRGNQPQHF.

Only a few counts were recorded for this clone. The genes are TRBV6-6 and TRBJ1-3, with 8 bases fitting TRBD1. V shed 0 bases and J 4 bases; nucleotides not matched to a gene: 5. CDR3 length: 16 residues. The V gene's germline CDR1 is MNHNY and CDR2 SVGAGI (reference sequence). CDR3 DNA: TGTGCCAGCAGTTACTCCCAGGGGGCGCACGGAAACACCATATATTTT. Translation: CASSYSQGAHGNTIYF.

This rearrangement joins TRBV19 to TRBJ2-1, with D possibly TRBD2 on 5 matching bases. Between the trimmed V and J ends, which lost 5 bases and 1 base, there was a span of 12 bases. CDR3 length: 15 residues. Germline CDR1 is LNHDA and CDR2 is SQIVND (reference sequence). The CDR3 DNA reads TGTGCCAGTAGTCCCAGCGGAGAGTCCTACAATGAGCAGTTCTTC. Encoded protein: CASSPSGESYNEQFF. The full variable domain, its missing parts supplied by reference TRBV19 and TRBJ2-1, is DGGITQSPKYLFRKEGQNVTLSCEQNLNHDAMYWYRQDPGQGLRLIYYSQIVNDFQKGDIAEGYSVSREKKESFPLTVTSAQKNPTAFYLCASSPSGESYNEQFFGPGTRLTVL.

CDR3 nucleotide sequence: TGCGCCAGCAGCCCCCGGCGGGGCTCTGGAAACACCATATATTTT. Its translation: CASSPRRGSGNTIYF. The rearrangement uses TRBV4-1 and TRBJ1-3; D gene unclear. V lost 4 bases and J 0 bases, leaving 10 bases between the germline ends. From germline, CDR1 is MGHRA and CDR2 YSYEKL. This CDR3 has 15 residues.

The chain recombines TRBV7-6 with TRBJ2-2, with 12 nucleotides matching TRBD2. Germline CDR1 SGHVS, CDR2 FNYEAQ. This CDR3 spans 16 amino acids. J gave up 6 bases and V 7 bases, and 9 bases lay outside the gene matches. The CDR3 protein is CASNRLRLAGAGELFF. In nucleotides, the CDR3 is TGTGCCAGCAACCGACTCCGACTAGCGGGAGCCGGGGAGCTGTTTTTT.

This chain connects TRBV21-1 to TRBJ2-5; the table calls TRBD2, which could not be checked here. TRBV21-1 is shown as a pseudogene. There are 14 residues in the CDR3. The DNA for the CDR3 is TGTGCCAGCAGCTCCCCTCCCCGGGAAGAGACCCAGTACTTC. It translates to CASSSPPREETQYF.

This clone came up a few times. J is TRBJ1-1 and V is TRBV28; D might be TRBD1 (5 bases). CDR3 length equals 13 residues. Germline V gives CDR1 MDHEN, CDR2 SYDVKM. The V end lost 10 bases, the J end lost 7 bases, and 19 bases lay between the germline ends. DNA for the CDR3: TGTGCCATCCTGCCGGGGGGGATCGGTGAAGCTTTCTTT. Protein product: CAILPGGIGEAFF.

This chain links TRBV7-8 with TRBJ1-5; D unresolved. The CDR3 has 16 residues. CDR1 is SGHVS, CDR2 FQNEAQ, per germline. V was shortened by 5 bases and J by 0 bases, with 14 bases between the two germline ends. CDR3 DNA: TGTGCCAGCAGCCTATCCCAAGCATATAGCAATCAGCCCCAGCATTTT. Translated: CASSLSQAYSNQPQHF.

V and J are TRBV9 and TRBJ2-3; 7 bases are a match to TRBD2. The CDR3 length is 13 residues. The germline gives CDR1 SGDLS, CDR2 YYNGEE. The ends lost 7 bases at V and 2 bases at J; junction bases unmatched: 4. As DNA, the CDR3 is TGTGCCAGCTCAGGACTAGTCACAGATACGCAGTATTTT. It specifies CASSGLVTDTQYF.

This chain connects TRBV6-6 to TRBJ1-4; a weak D match, TRBD1 (6 bases). The germline gives CDR1 MNHNY, CDR2 SVGAGI (reference sequence). This CDR3 has 14 amino acids. V gave up 2 bases and J gave up 5 bases, with 9 bases separating them. The DNA for the CDR3 is TGTGCCAGCAGTTACGGGGGCTTCAATGAAAAACTGTTTTTT. It yields the protein CASSYGGFNEKLFF.

The chain combines TRBV28 with TRBJ1-4; unclear D gene. V dropped 8 bases and J dropped 8 bases, with 12 bases sitting between them. The length of the CDR3 is 12 residues. CDR1 is MDHEN and CDR2 is SYDVKM in the germline V gene. The CDR3 sequence: CASGPAREKLFF. As DNA, the CDR3 is TGTGCCAGCGGGCCCGCCCGGGAAAAACTGTTTTTT.

The V and J genes are TRBV7-2 and TRBJ2-2; the match to TRBD1 covers 9 bases. Trimming cost V 2 bases and J 5 bases; bases outside gene matches: 9. Germline lookup yields CDR1 SGHTA and CDR2 FQGNSA. CDR3 length equals 17 residues. The CDR3 nucleotides read TGTGCCAGCAGCTTATCCCGGGACAGGGTCTGGACCGGGGAGCTGTTTTTT. Amino acid sequence: CASSLSRDRVWTGELFF.

V is TRBV19 and J is TRBJ1-5, with D perhaps TRBD1 (6 bases). Trimming shortened V by 5 bases and J by 9 bases, and 14 bases separated the two germline ends. CDR1 and CDR2 from the germline V gene are LNHDA and SQIVND (reference sequence). The CDR3 is 13 amino acids. CDR3 DNA sequence: TGTGCCAGTAGTGGGGACACTCGGCGGCCCCAGCATTTT. Protein: CASSGDTRRPQHF. Full variable domain (outside the CDR3, taken from reference TRBV19 and TRBJ1-5): DGGITQSPKYLFRKEGQNVTLSCEQNLNHDAMYWYRQDPGQGLRLIYYSQIVNDFQKGDIAEGYSVSREKKESFPLTVTSAQKNPTAFYLCASSGDTRRPQHFGDGTRLSIL.

The V gene is TRBV7-8, the J gene TRBJ2-1, with D possibly matching TRBD1 (6 bases). CDR1 SGHVS and CDR2 FQNEAQ come from the germline V gene. V dropped 1 base and J dropped 2 bases, with 9 bases sitting between them. There are 15 residues in the CDR3. CDR3 in amino acids: CASSLEQGAYNEQFF. As DNA, the CDR3 is TGTGCCAGCAGCTTAGAACAGGGAGCCTACAATGAGCAGTTCTTC.

This chain uses TRBV5-1 with TRBJ2-7, with TRBD2 matching over 10 bases. This CDR3 is built from 17 residues. V shed 0 bases and J 4 bases; nucleotides not matched to a gene: 10. Germline lookup yields CDR1 SGHRS and CDR2 YFSETQ. The CDR3 DNA is TGCGCCAGCAGCTTGGCCCCCCTAGCGGGGGACCCTTACGAGCAGTACTTC. Translated: CASSLAPLAGDPYEQYF.

The CDR3: CASSVSQGGFWGYTF. In nucleotides, the CDR3 is TGTGCCAGCAGCGTCTCACAGGGCGGCTTCTGGGGCTACACCTTC. V usage is TRBV9 and J usage is TRBJ1-2, with TRBD1 as a possible D gene (6 bases). The CDR3 is 15 amino acids. Germline V gene lookup returns CDR1 SGDLS and CDR2 YYNGEE. V lost 2 bases, J lost 8 bases, and 19 bases lay in between.

The chain uses TRBV4-3 and TRBJ1-2; D is uncertain. The CDR3 extends over 14 amino acids. V was shortened by 0 bases and J by 8 bases, with 13 bases between the two germline ends. Germline V gene sequence: CDR1 LGHNA, CDR2 YSLEER. The CDR3 DNA sequence: TGCGCCAGCAGCCAAGAGAGAGGGCCAAAAGGCTACACCTTC. Translation gives CASSQERGPKGYTF.

The chain joins TRBV7-3 to TRBJ2-1; D is uncertain. The V end lost 3 bases, the J end lost 2 bases, and 11 bases lay between the germline ends. Germline CDR1 SGHTA, CDR2 FQGTGA. The CDR3 has 15 amino acids. Written as DNA, the CDR3 is TGTGCCAGCAGCTTGGGCACTTTAGCCTACAATGAGCAGTTCTTC. Translation gives CASSLGTLAYNEQFF.

CDR3 sequence: CASSSSGTSGGTNYNEQFF. CDR3 coding DNA: TGTGCCAGCAGTTCTTCCGGGACTAGCGGGGGTACAAACTACAATGAGCAGTTCTTC. The chain uses TRBV28 and TRBJ2-1; 14 bases align to TRBD2. Germline V gene data show CDR1 as MDHEN and CDR2 as SYDVKM. The CDR3 totals 19 residues. J lost 3 bases, V lost 4 bases, and 11 bases had no gene match. The full variable domain, with the rest looked up from reference TRBV28 and TRBJ2-1, is DVKVTQSSRYLVKRTGEKVFLECVQDMDHENMFWYRQDPGLGLRLIYFSYDVKMKEKGDIPEGYSVSREKKERFSLILESASTNQTSMYLCASSSSGTSGGTNYNEQFFGPGTRLTVL.

CDR3 loop: CASKARTGEYEQYF. The CDR3 DNA follows: TGTGCCAGCAAGGCTAGGACAGGGGAATACGAGCAGTACTTC. The chain is built from TRBV6-6 and TRBJ2-7; TRBD1 aligns across 9 bases. V gave up 7 bases and J gave up 4 bases; unmatched junction bases: 8. This CDR3 is built from 14 residues. Germline V gene lookup returns CDR1 MNHNY and CDR2 SVGAGI (reference sequence).